By sample share, the clone carrying this TCR beta chain is medium-sized. The antigen is not known. The sample originates from a study of identifying expanded T cells in peripheral blood. Broader study findings: Differentially abundant clones: about 1.2 between replicates, approximately 16 at roughly 15 days, less than 25 at four.

Produced via immunoSEQ multiplex PCR; TCRdb's table is partial and in-frame only. The data contain under 150,000 clones, 70% to 90% of them singletons. Germline values: CDR1 SQVTM, CDR2 ANQGSEA. Trimming removed 6 bases at V and 2 bases at J, with 6 bases between. This CDR3 comprises 11 residues. This TCR was sampled from a person aged 18 to 75 in good health. The chain carries TRBV29-1 and TRBJ2-3, with unresolved D. Sequenced: blood. The CDR3 spells CSVLITDTQYF. The CDR3 DNA reads as TGCAGCGTCCTAATCACAGATACGCAGTATTTT.